The 28 T cell receptor beta chains in this list originate from one sample, sequenced in a study of T cells in Graves' hyperthyroidism and ophthalmopathy (dated by TCRdb to between 2018 and 2021). Libraries were made using multiplex PCR. The instrument given in TCRdb is Illumina HiSeq 2000. Amplification of TCR beta CDR3 regions was carried out from RNA transcripts. For the first round of RT-PCR on the TCR CDR3, the HTBI primer set was used together with the Qiagen OneStep RT-PCR kit. TCRdb trimmed the raw reads at Q25, called clones with MiXCR and kept productive beta chains. When rows share a CDR3 protein, they turn into one entry using the most common DNA and genes. The table for this sample lists 550,000 to 700,000 distinct CDR3 sequences; just over 45% of them were counted only once. The ten largest clones take up roughly 19% of the sample. What was sequenced was peripheral blood or thyroid tissue (not recorded which). The receptor set was obtained from an adult woman with Graves' disease, either hyperthyroidism or ophthalmopathy (not recorded which).

DNA of the CDR3: TGTGCCAGCAGCTTAGTACCGACTCTCCAAGAGACCCAGTACTTC. Translated, it gives CASSLVPTLQETQYF. The V gene is TRBV7-9, the J gene TRBJ2-5, with unresolved D. The CDR3 has 15 residues. The germline gives CDR1 SEHNR, CDR2 FQNEAQ (reference sequence). Between the trimmed V and J ends, which lost 1 base and 1 base, there was a span of 10 bases.

This rearrangement joins TRBV3-1 to TRBJ2-7, with D perhaps given as TRBD1 or TRBD2 (5 bases each). This CDR3 has 17 amino acids. CDR1 and CDR2 from the germline V gene are LGHDT and YNNKEL (reference sequence). V gave up 0 bases and J gave up 0 bases, with 15 bases separating them. For the CDR3, the DNA is TGTGCCAGCAGCCAAGATGTACACGGGGCCTCCTCCTACGAGCAGTACTTC. Amino acids: CASSQDVHGASSYEQYF.

This clonotype was counted ten times or more. J is TRBJ2-7 and V is TRBV20-1; 11 positions agree with TRBD2. Germline values: CDR1 DFQATT, CDR2 SNEGSKA (reference sequence). With 0 bases clipped from V and 11 bases from J, the junction kept 15 bases outside the gene matches. The CDR3 covers 16 residues. CDR3 loop: CSARDETGLAGPAEYF. The CDR3 DNA follows: TGCAGTGCTAGAGATGAAACAGGACTAGCGGGTCCCGCGGAGTACTTC.

The chain combines TRBV19 with TRBJ1-6; D gene uncertain. V shed 6 bases and J shed 13 bases, with 19 bases lying between them. The CDR3 is 14 residues long. Germline CDR1 reads LNHDA; CDR2 reads SQIVND (reference sequence). The CDR3 spells CASSTGIRNQPLHF. In nucleotides, the CDR3 is TGTGCCAGTAGCACCGGGATCCGCAATCAGCCCCTCCACTTT.

The chain couples TRBV4-1 to TRBJ1-6; TRBD1 might be the D (5 bases). CDR3 length: 10 residues. V gave up 3 bases and J gave up 18 bases, with 9 bases separating them. Germline CDR1 reads MGHRA; CDR2 reads YSYEKL. The CDR3 reads CASSQGPPHF. The CDR3 DNA sequence: TGCGCCAGCAGCCAGGGACCTCCCCACTTT.

This clonotype was seen at least ten times. The chain uses TRBV5-1 and TRBJ1-1; D uncertain. V lost 0 bases and J 1 base, leaving 7 bases between the germline ends. The CDR3 is 14 amino acids. In germline, CDR1 is SGHRS, CDR2 YFSETQ. CDR3 region: CASSLDRQNTEAFF. The CDR3 bases are TGCGCCAGCAGCTTGGACAGACAGAACACTGAAGCTTTCTTT.

This clonotype was seen at least ten times. This chain connects TRBV20-1 to TRBJ2-7; 7 nucleotides line up with TRBD1. V lost 1 base, J lost 1 base, and 7 bases stayed unmatched. Germline lookup yields CDR1 DFQATT and CDR2 SNEGSKA (reference sequence). This CDR3 contains 15 residues. The CDR3 is CSARGRQGQSYEQYF. In DNA, the CDR3 is TGCAGTGCTAGAGGGCGGCAGGGACAGTCCTACGAGCAGTACTTC.

This chain links TRBV7-9 with TRBJ1-2; D not resolved. The CDR3 spans 13 residues. Trimming cost V 1 base and J 8 bases, with 11 bases left between them. Looked up from germline, CDR1 is SEHNR and CDR2 is FQNEAQ (reference sequence). The CDR3 region is CASSLDRVGGYTF. The CDR3 DNA is TGTGCCAGCAGCTTAGATCGTGTCGGCGGCTACACCTTC.

This chain joins TRBV6-4 and TRBJ1-6, with a weak D call TRBD1 (6 bases). The CDR3 spans 12 residues. From germline, CDR1 is MRHNA and CDR2 SNTAGT. The CDR3: CVQRTEGSPLHF. In nucleotides, the CDR3 is TGTGTCCAGAGGACAGAGGGTTCACCCCTCCACTTT.

The chain is built from TRBV15 and TRBJ2-7, with 8 bases matching TRBD1. Germline trimming cut 5 bases from V and 2 bases from J; bases unmatched to any gene: 5. This CDR3 is built from 14 residues. Germline values: CDR1 LNHNV, CDR2 YYDKDF (reference sequence). The CDR3 DNA reads TGTGCCACCAGCCCAGGGGGCAACGCCTACGAGCAGTACTTC. Its protein product is CATSPGGNAYEQYF.

The rearrangement links TRBV7-9 to TRBJ1-2; TRBD1 aligns across 9 bases. CDR3 length: 17 residues. From germline, CDR1 is SEHNR and CDR2 FQNEAQ (reference sequence). Trimming took 2 bases from V and 7 from J; bases not matched to a gene: 14. The CDR3 spells CASSLSSAAGQGRGYTF. CDR3 in DNA: TGTGCCAGCAGCTTATCTTCTGCCGCGGGACAGGGACGTGGCTACACCTTC.

The sample holds many counts of this clonotype. The chain carries TRBV7-3 and TRBJ1-5; D uncertain. This CDR3 is 14 amino acids long. The V gene's germline CDR1 is SGHTA and CDR2 FQGTGA. Trimming left V 5 bases short and J 0 bases short, with 8 bases between. CDR3 residues: CASSDYYSNQPQHF. CDR3 in DNA: TGTGCCAGCAGCGATTATTATAGCAATCAGCCCCAGCATTTT.

Concerning this clonotype itself: Germline is not matched at one junction end, which may reflect a read error. The chain recombines TRBV2 with TRBJ1-2; 7 nucleotides match TRBD1. The CDR3 length is 15 residues. In germline, CDR1 is SNHLY, CDR2 FYNNEI. The CDR3 sequence: CAISEGTVAHYGYTF. The CDR3 nucleotides are TGTGCCATCAGTGAGGGGACAGTCGCACATTATGGCTACACCTTC.

This chain uses TRBV20-1 with TRBJ1-1; weak D call: TRBD1 (5 bases). The CDR3 runs 14 residues. V was cut by 1 base and J by 2 bases, with 11 bases left in between. Germline values: CDR1 DFQATT, CDR2 SNEGSKA (reference sequence). The CDR3 protein is CSARVAGLNTEAFF. Written as DNA, the CDR3 is TGCAGTGCTAGAGTGGCGGGACTAAACACTGAAGCTTTCTTT.

Notes on this clonotype: Sequence at one end of the junction differs from germline and may be a read error. The V and J genes are TRBV7-2 and TRBJ1-4, with TRBD1 as a possible D gene (5 bases). CDR3 size: 16 residues. Germline V gene sequence: CDR1 SGHTA, CDR2 FQGNSA. In DNA, the CDR3 is TGTGCCAGCAGCCAGGAGGGCGGGGCCGCGAGAGAAAAGCTGTTTTTT. Encoded protein: CASSQEGGAAREKLFF. Supplemented by reference TRBV7-2 and TRBJ1-4, the full variable domain reads GAGVSQSPSNKVTEKGKDVELRCDPISGHTALYWYRQSLGQGLEFLIYFQGNSAPDKSGLPSDRFSAERTGGSVSTLTIQRTQQEDSAVYLCASSQEGGAAREKLFFGSGTQLSVL.

This clonotype was seen more than once but under ten times. CDR3: CATTDRFTGELFF. The CDR3 region has the DNA TGTGCCACCACCGACAGATTCACCGGGGAGCTGTTTTTT. The genes are TRBV24-1 and TRBJ2-2; a possible D gene is TRBD1 (5 bases). CDR3 length: 13 amino acids. Trimming shortened V by 8 bases and J by 4 bases, and 10 bases separated the two germline ends. Germline loops: CDR1 KGHDR, CDR2 SFDVKD.

This clonotype appeared a few times. The genes are TRBV10-2 and TRBJ2-7; 11 nucleotides line up with TRBD2. The CDR3 loop spans 19 amino acids. V was clipped by 4 bases and J by 0 bases; unmatched bases: 14. Germline V gene lookup returns CDR1 WSHSY and CDR2 SAAADI. CDR3 in amino acids: CASSGGEETTSGDSYEQYF. Here the CDR3 DNA reads TGCGCCAGCAGTGGGGGGGAGGAAACGACTAGCGGGGACTCCTACGAGCAGTACTTC.

Many counts were recorded for this clonotype. In DNA form, the CDR3 reads TGTGCCAGCAGCCAGACCTCTTTCTCGGATCGGGAGACCCAGTACTTC. Protein sequence: CASSQTSFSDRETQYF. This chain links TRBV4-2 with TRBJ2-5; no reliable D call. Germline V gene sequence: CDR1 LGHNA, CDR2 YNFKEQ. CDR3 length: 16 residues. V was trimmed by 3 bases and J by 5 bases, leaving 19 bases between them.

This chain joins TRBV28 and TRBJ1-5; D ambiguous. The germline V gene has CDR1 MDHEN and CDR2 SYDVKM. The CDR3 extends over 12 amino acids. Trimming pared 3 bases from V and 9 bases from J, leaving 9 bases between. As DNA, the CDR3 is TGTGCCAGCAGTTTCCGGGTCCGGCCCCAGCATTTT. It is translated as CASSFRVRPQHF.

The chain is built from TRBV25-1 and TRBJ1-6; 9 bases map to TRBD1. CDR3 length: 15 amino acids. The germline V gene has CDR1 MGHDK and CDR2 SYGVNS. The V and J ends lost 5 bases and 7 bases, in that order; junction bases with no gene match: 6. CDR3 sequence: CASSKNRGRNSPLHF. DNA for the CDR3: TGTGCCAGCAGTAAAAACAGGGGGCGGAATTCACCCCTCCACTTT.

This clonotype was recorded at least ten times. The rearrangement uses TRBV15 and TRBJ1-2; D is unclear. Deletions cut 5 bases from V and 4 bases from J, with 14 bases between. This CDR3 is 14 amino acids long. Germline lookup yields CDR1 LNHNV and CDR2 YYDKDF (reference sequence). For the CDR3, the DNA is TGTGCCACCAGCGCATCGGGGATCGGCTATGGCTACACCTTC. This codes for CATSASGIGYGYTF.

On this clonotype: A much larger clone differs by one base, so this may be a read error. The chain couples TRBV28 to TRBJ1-2; possibly TRBD1 for D (6 bases). CDR3 length equals 14 residues. Germline assignment: CDR1 MDHEN and CDR2 SYDVKM. CDR3 sequence reads: CGSSRLTGTYGYTF. In DNA form, the CDR3 reads TGTGGCAGCAGTAGACTTACAGGGACCTATGGCTACACCTTC.

This clonotype was recorded many times. The V gene is TRBV6-1, the J gene TRBJ1-2, with D uncertain. Trimming took 4 bases from V and 1 from J, leaving 7 bases between them. CDR3 length: 13 residues. The V gene's germline CDR1 is MNHNS and CDR2 SASEGT. CDR3 amino acids: CASSADLNYGYTF. The CDR3 DNA is TGTGCCAGCAGTGCGGACCTTAACTATGGCTACACCTTC.

The J gene is TRBJ2-3, the V gene TRBV2; unclear D gene. The CDR3 loop spans 12 amino acids. Germline loops: CDR1 SNHLY, CDR2 FYNNEI. V lost 7 bases to trimming and J lost 4 bases, with 9 bases between them. CDR3 protein: CASTGVSDTQYF. The CDR3 region has the DNA TGTGCCAGCACGGGTGTCTCAGATACGCAGTATTTT.

The chain has TRBV11-2 and TRBJ2-5; 7 bases are shared with TRBD2. This CDR3 is 13 amino acids long. Germline-derived CDR1 and CDR2 are SGHAT and FQNNGV. Germline trimming cut 10 bases from V and 0 bases from J; bases unmatched to any gene: 5. The CDR3 sequence: CATSGGNQETQYF. The DNA for the CDR3 is TGTGCCACCTCGGGGGGAAACCAAGAGACCCAGTACTTC. The full variable domain, with the rest looked up from reference TRBV11-2 and TRBJ2-5, is EAGVAQSPRYKIIEKRQSVAFWCNPISGHATLYWYQQILGQGPKLLIQFQNNGVVDDSQLPKDRFSAERLKGVDSTLKIQPAKLEDSAVYLCATSGGNQETQYFGPGTRLLVL.

The J gene is TRBJ1-2, the V gene TRBV6-4; D gene unclear. The CDR3 runs 13 residues. V was clipped by 0 bases and J by 4 bases, with 6 bases between them. Germline CDR1 reads MRHNA; CDR2 reads SNTAGT. DNA for the CDR3: TGTGCCAGCAGTGACTCGACGGGCTATGGCTACACCTTC. It translates to CASSDSTGYGYTF.

J is TRBJ1-1 and V is TRBV20-1, with D perhaps matching TRBD1 (5 bases). This CDR3 is 16 amino acids long. V was cut by 5 bases and J by 2 bases, with 21 bases left in between. Germline V gene lookup returns CDR1 DFQATT and CDR2 SNEGSKA (reference sequence). CDR3 sequence reads: CSAPSSGDQPNTEAFF. CDR3 DNA: TGCAGTGCTCCATCGTCTGGGGACCAACCTAACACTGAAGCTTTCTTT.

This rearrangement joins TRBV19 to TRBJ2-2, with no clear D. Between the trimmed V and J ends, which lost 5 bases and 0 bases, there was a span of 13 bases. The CDR3 spans 16 residues. The V gene's germline CDR1 is LNHDA and CDR2 SQIVND (reference sequence). CDR3 residues: CASSPADAANTGELFF. CDR3 in DNA: TGTGCCAGTAGTCCCGCGGACGCCGCGAACACCGGGGAGCTGTTTTTT.